A single sample is the source of the 27 T cell receptor beta chains below, sequenced in a study of CD8 T cells in Susac syndrome. About 0.5 to 1 ug RNA was reverse transcribed with random hexamers. From the immunoSEQ multiplex PCR reads, TCRdb called clonotypes with MiXCR, one entry per CDR3 protein. Among 120,000 to 150,000 distinct CDR3 sequences listed, 94% were seen once. Sample: CD8+ T cells from PBMCs. The receptors come from a human donor in good health.

This chain joins TRBV19 and TRBJ2-7; 9 bases match TRBD2. The CDR3 is made up of 14 amino acids. Germline V gives CDR1 LNHDA, CDR2 SQIVND (reference sequence). V lost 3 bases to trimming and J lost 3 bases; unmatched junction nucleotides: 3. The CDR3 region is CASSIASGNYEQYF. The CDR3 DNA reads as TGTGCCAGTAGTATCGCTAGCGGGAACTACGAGCAGTACTTC. Together with reference TRBV19 and TRBJ2-7, the CDR3 gives the full variable domain: DGGITQSPKYLFRKEGQNVTLSCEQNLNHDAMYWYRQDPGQGLRLIYYSQIVNDFQKGDIAEGYSVSREKKESFPLTVTSAQKNPTAFYLCASSIASGNYEQYFGPGTRLTVT.

V usage is TRBV6-5 and J usage is TRBJ1-5, with a weak D call TRBD1 (6 bases). Germline-derived CDR1 and CDR2 are MNHEY and SVGAGI. V was cut by 0 bases and J by 6 bases, with 6 bases left in between. The CDR3 consists of 13 residues. The CDR3 region has the DNA TGTGCCAGCAGTTACTCGACAGGTCAGCCCCAGCATTTT. Protein: CASSYSTGQPQHF.

The chain combines TRBV12-3 or TRBV12-4 with TRBJ2-1; D gene unclear. Trimming pared 3 bases from V and 7 bases from J, leaving 7 bases between. This CDR3 contains 12 residues. The DNA of the CDR3 is TGTGCCAGCAGTTTCAGGTGGAATGAGCAGTTCTTC. It specifies CASSFRWNEQFF.

The rearrangement joins TRBV27 to TRBJ1-5; a weak D match, TRBD1 (5 bases). CDR3 size: 17 residues. Trimming stripped 2 bases from V and 4 bases from J, with 18 bases between. CDR1 MNHEY and CDR2 SMNVEV come from the germline V gene (reference sequence). CDR3 bases: TGTGCCAGCAGTTTAAAGCCCGGGACGGAATATAATCAGCCCCAGCATTTT. This codes for CASSLKPGTEYNQPQHF.

V gene TRBV6-2 or TRBV6-3 combines with J gene TRBJ1-2, with a tentative D call TRBD1 (5 bases). CDR3 length: 11 residues. The V end was cut by 2 bases, the J end by 7 bases, with 5 bases between. The germline V gene encodes CDR1 MNHEY and CDR2 SVGEGT. The CDR3 region is CASSYGAGYTF. The CDR3 DNA follows: TGTGCCAGCAGTTACGGGGCTGGCTACACCTTC.

The J gene is TRBJ2-5, the V gene TRBV7-9, with D maybe TRBD1 (5 bases). The CDR3 totals 13 residues. Germline-derived CDR1 and CDR2 are SEHNR and FQNEAQ (reference sequence). With 7 bases removed from V and 5 bases from J, the gap between germline ends came to 14 bases. The CDR3 sequence is CASKGPDFETQYF. The CDR3 nucleotides are TGTGCCAGCAAGGGGCCTGATTTTGAGACCCAGTACTTC.

This clonotype occurred once. V gene TRBV9 combines with J gene TRBJ2-7; D is unresolved. The CDR3 is made up of 13 amino acids. Germline V gene sequence: CDR1 SGDLS, CDR2 YYNGEE. Trimming removed 3 bases from V and 2 bases from J, with 9 bases in between. CDR3 nucleotide sequence: TGTGCCAGCAGCGGGCCCATTGCCTACGAGCAGTACTTC. It yields the protein CASSGPIAYEQYF.

J is TRBJ2-3 and V is TRBV4-3; 11 bases match TRBD2. Per germline, CDR1 LGHNA and CDR2 YSLEER. J gave up 1 base and V 2 bases, and 2 bases lay outside the gene matches. This CDR3 has 16 residues. The CDR3 sequence is CASSQFSGGGTDTQYF. CDR3 in DNA: TGCGCCAGCAGCCAATTTAGCGGGGGGGGCACAGATACGCAGTATTTT.

This clonotype was observed once. The chain links TRBV9 to TRBJ2-7; 9 positions match TRBD2. This CDR3 is 19 amino acids long. The germline gives CDR1 SGDLS, CDR2 YYNGEE. The V gene end was trimmed by 0 bases and the J gene end by 4 bases; junction bases not matched to a gene: 17. CDR3 sequence: CASSVDRLAATNASYEQYF. For the CDR3, the DNA is TGTGCCAGCAGCGTAGATAGACTAGCGGCAACCAACGCCTCGTACGAGCAGTACTTC.

The V call is TRBV27, the J call TRBJ1-2; D unclear. Between the trimmed V and J ends, which lost 6 bases and 4 bases, there was a span of 15 bases. Per the germline V gene, CDR1 is MNHEY and CDR2 is SMNVEV (reference sequence). There are 14 residues in the CDR3. CDR3 DNA: TGTGCCAGCAGCCCGTTTCCCGCTGGCTATGGCTACACCTTC. It encodes CASSPFPAGYGYTF.

The chain uses TRBV27 and TRBJ1-1; 8 positions match TRBD1. This CDR3 region has 13 residues. J was trimmed by 5 bases and V by 6 bases; bases with no gene match: 5. Looked up from germline, CDR1 is MNHEY and CDR2 is SMNVEV (reference sequence). The CDR3 sequence is CASSQGARTEAFF. The CDR3 DNA is TGTGCCAGCAGCCAGGGGGCGAGGACTGAAGCTTTCTTT.

V usage is TRBV28 and J usage is TRBJ2-5; TRBD2 is a possible D gene (6 bases). Trimming removed 1 base at V and 5 bases at J, with 11 bases between. The CDR3 spans 14 residues. CDR1 and CDR2 (germline): MDHEN, SYDVKM. CDR3 coding DNA: TGTGCCAGCAGTTTATTGACTAGTAAGGAGACCCAGTACTTC. Translated: CASSLLTSKETQYF. The full variable domain, in which reference TRBV28 and TRBJ2-5 provide the parts outside the CDR3, is DVKVTQSSRYLVKRTGEKVFLECVQDMDHENMFWYRQDPGLGLRLIYFSYDVKMKEKGDIPEGYSVSREKKERFSLILESASTNQTSMYLCASSLLTSKETQYFGPGTRLLVL.

This chain joins TRBV9 and TRBJ2-1; a possible D gene is TRBD2 (6 bases). The germline V gene encodes CDR1 SGDLS and CDR2 YYNGEE. The germline V and J ends were trimmed by 3 bases and 7 bases, with 11 bases remaining between them. The CDR3 consists of 13 residues. This chain's CDR3 is CASSEDYFNEQFF. CDR3 sequence (DNA): TGTGCCAGCAGCGAGGACTATTTTAATGAGCAGTTCTTC.

The J gene is TRBJ2-1, the V gene TRBV27, with 11 bases identical to TRBD2. V shed 3 bases, J shed 4 bases, and the junction held 5 bases outside the gene matches. The CDR3 sequence is 16 residues long. CDR1 is MNHEY and CDR2 is SMNVEV in the germline V gene (reference sequence). The CDR3 here is CASSFGGLAGYNEQFF. The DNA of the CDR3 is TGTGCCAGCAGTTTTGGCGGACTAGCGGGTTACAATGAGCAGTTCTTC.

The V call is TRBV4-2, the J call TRBJ2-7; TRBD2 matches 7 bases. Losses at the gene ends were 0 bases for V and 2 bases for J; bases not matched to a gene: 4. This CDR3 is built from 15 residues. Germline V gives CDR1 LGHNA, CDR2 YNFKEQ. CDR3 sequence (DNA): TGTGCCAGCAGCCAAGATCTCAGCGGGACCTACGAGCAGTACTTC. Its translation: CASSQDLSGTYEQYF.

The gene calls are TRBV9 and TRBJ2-3; D call uncertain. CDR1 and CDR2 (germline): SGDLS, YYNGEE. The CDR3 runs to 17 residues. Trimming cost V 2 bases and J 4 bases, with 20 bases left between them. The CDR3 region has the DNA TGTGCCAGCAGCGTGTTTCAGTACCCCATTATGGCAGATACGCAGTATTTT. Translated: CASSVFQYPIMADTQYF.

The chain is built from TRBV10-3 and TRBJ2-7, with a tentative D call TRBD1 (6 bases). This CDR3 has 13 amino acids. CDR1 is ENHRY, CDR2 SYGVKD, per germline. With 6 bases removed from V and 2 bases from J, the gap between germline ends came to 11 bases. The chain's CDR3 is CAISRDKTYEQYF. CDR3 sequence (DNA): TGTGCCATCAGCCGGGACAAAACCTACGAGCAGTACTTC.

V gene TRBV6-2 or TRBV6-3 combines with J gene TRBJ2-7; D not certain. Germline loops: CDR1 MNHEY, CDR2 SVGEGT. Trimming shortened V by 7 bases and J by 6 bases, and 13 bases separated the two germline ends. CDR3 size: 12 residues. The chain's CDR3 is CASTTYRPEQYF. The CDR3 nucleotides read TGTGCCAGCACTACCTACCGCCCCGAGCAGTACTTC.

The CDR3 region is CASSVGHSSYEQYF. The CDR3 DNA reads as TGTGCCAGCAGTGTGGGCCACAGCTCCTACGAGCAGTACTTC. This rearrangement joins TRBV12-3 or TRBV12-4 to TRBJ2-7, with unresolved D. This CDR3 comprises 14 residues. Trimming shortened V by 5 bases and J by 0 bases, and 11 bases separated the two germline ends.

This rearrangement joins TRBV27 to TRBJ2-1; D perhaps matches TRBD1 (6 bases). The V end lost 5 bases, the J end lost 8 bases, and 10 bases lay between the germline ends. CDR3 length: 12 amino acids. Germline-derived CDR1 and CDR2 are MNHEY and SMNVEV (reference sequence). The CDR3 loop reads CASSLQGHEQFF. The CDR3 nucleotides are TGTGCCAGCAGTCTACAGGGTCATGAGCAGTTCTTC.

This clonotype was seen once. The chain joins TRBV9 to TRBJ2-2; 9 nucleotides agree with TRBD2. V shed 5 bases and J 5 bases; nucleotides not matched to a gene: 7. The CDR3 spans 15 residues. Germline CDR1 reads SGDLS; CDR2 reads YYNGEE. CDR3 amino acids: CASRFGAGGTGELFF. The CDR3 nucleotides are TGTGCCAGCAGGTTCGGAGCGGGAGGTACCGGGGAGCTGTTTTTT.

CDR3 sequence (DNA): TGCAGTGCTTCCGGGACTTTTCAAGAGACCCAGTACTTC. This gives the protein CSASGTFQETQYF. The chain links TRBV20-1 to TRBJ2-5; weak D call: TRBD2 (6 bases). Germline CDR1 DFQATT, CDR2 SNEGSKA (reference sequence). The CDR3 sequence is 13 residues long. V gave up 5 bases and J gave up 2 bases, with 12 bases separating them.

The chain joins TRBV19 to TRBJ1-5, with D unresolved. Germline CDR1 reads LNHDA; CDR2 reads SQIVND (reference sequence). CDR3 length equals 15 residues. V lost 5 bases, J lost 0 bases, and 11 bases lay in between. CDR3 DNA: TGTGCCAGTAGTGTGACCGATTATAGCAATCAGCCCCAGCATTTT. Residues: CASSVTDYSNQPQHF.

V and J are TRBV4-3 and TRBJ2-1; 14 nucleotides align to TRBD2. The J segment lost 10 bases and the V segment lost 3 bases, leaving 2 bases of the junction unmatched. The CDR3 consists of 14 residues. The germline CDR1 and CDR2 sequences are LGHNA and YSLEER. The CDR3, as DNA: TGCGCCAGCAGCCAGGGACTAGCGGGAGAAGAGCAGTTCTTC. This sequence encodes CASSQGLAGEEQFF.

About this clonotype: A read error is likely, as this CDR3 ends without the conserved phenylalanine or tryptophan. It is unclear where the CDR3 begins or ends on the DNA, so no DNA is shown, and the CDR3 is as TCRdb lists it. The chain uses TRBV3-1 and TRBJ2-1; the D segment call TRBD1 is taken from the table without a DNA check. Per germline, CDR1 LGHDT and CDR2 YNNKEL (reference sequence). Ends included, the CDR3 has 13 residues. The CDR3: CASSQVEGASWIS.

This clonotype has just one count. The genes are TRBV29-1 and TRBJ2-7; TRBD2 matches 7 bases. Trimming at V came to 5 bases and at J to 7 bases, leaving 5 bases not matched to a gene. The CDR3 is made up of 11 amino acids. Per the germline V gene, CDR1 is SQVTM and CDR2 is ANQGSEA. DNA for the CDR3: TGCAGCGTTAATGAAGCGGGGGAGCAGTACTTC. This sequence encodes CSVNEAGEQYF.

This rearrangement joins TRBV3-1 to TRBJ1-1; tentative D call: TRBD1 (6 bases). V was shortened by 5 bases and J by 11 bases, with 12 bases between the two germline ends. The CDR3 contains 11 residues. The V gene's germline CDR1 is LGHDT and CDR2 YNNKEL (reference sequence). Here the CDR3 DNA reads TGTGCCAGCAGCACACAGGGTTGGGCTTTCTTT. Protein product: CASSTQGWAFF.